This T cell receptor (beta chain) is drawn from a study of regulatory T cells in long-lasting Graves disease. Described time point: persistent/refractory GD, antithyroid drugs over 5 years with positive TRAb. RNA isolated from PBMCs was used to make the TCR library. Trimming took 7 bases from V and 2 from J, leaving 11 bases between them. CDR1 SQVTM and CDR2 ANQGSEA come from the germline V gene. The CDR3 loop spans 12 amino acids. Sequencing libraries for TCR beta were prepared with iRepertoire HTBI primers and Arm-PCR of CDR3 regions. TCRdb independently ran MiXCR on the multiplex PCR reads; one entry per CDR3 protein. The repertoire holds more than 650,000 distinct CDR3 sequences, with approximately 31% as singletons.

This specimen consisted of peripheral blood mononuclear cells (PBMCs), obtained when the disease was refractory, from a patient treated with antithyroid drugs. This TCR derives from a female donor with Graves disease. The chain carries TRBV29-1 and TRBJ1-1; D might be TRBD1 (6 bases). The CDR3 reads CSAGEPNTEAFF. In nucleotides, the CDR3 is TGCAGCGCAGGGGAACCAAACACTGAAGCTTTCTTT.